The 29 T cell receptor beta chains below were found in one sample sequenced in a study of blood T cells in healthy people across ages. The second PCR ran about 6 to 12 cycles with a sample-barcoded 5' primer and J-beta primers. TCRdb redid the calling of the 5' RACE reads with MiXCR, one entry per CDR3 protein. The data show roughly 680,000 distinct CDR3 sequences, under 65% seen once. Sequenced sample: blood. These receptors all come from a woman of 80 years or more in good health.

As to this clonotype: Relative to the germline gene, one junction end is altered; a read error may explain this. The chain is built from TRBV7-2 and TRBJ2-7; 7 bases line up with TRBD2. The length of the CDR3 is 16 residues. From germline, CDR1 is SGHTA and CDR2 FQGNSA. The CDR3 coding sequence is TGTGCCAGCAGCTTCGATCGCGGGGGAACCTACAATGAGCGGTACTTC. It encodes CASSFDRGGTYNERYF.

The rearrangement joins TRBV12-3 or TRBV12-4 to TRBJ1-6; maybe TRBD1 (5 bases). CDR3 size: 15 residues. Between the trimmed V and J ends, which lost 2 bases and 4 bases, there was a span of 9 bases. CDR3 nucleotides: TGTGCCAGCAGTTTATGGGACCTTTATAATTCACCCCTCCACTTT. Translation gives CASSLWDLYNSPLHF.

This clonotype was recorded at least ten times. The rearrangement links TRBV6-6 to TRBJ2-1; 10 bases align to TRBD2. The CDR3 is made up of 14 amino acids. CDR1 is MNHNY and CDR2 is SVGAGI in the germline V gene (reference sequence). Germline trimming cut 11 bases from V and 5 bases from J; bases unmatched to any gene: 9. The CDR3 DNA reads as TGTGCCTCAAAAGGCACTAGCGGGAACAATGAGCAGTTCTTC. Residues: CASKGTSGNNEQFF.

Only a few counts were recorded for this clonotype. V gene TRBV15 combines with J gene TRBJ2-2, with D perhaps TRBD2 (6 bases). Germline V gene lookup returns CDR1 LNHNV and CDR2 YYDKDF (reference sequence). The CDR3 runs 14 residues. V was pared by 5 bases and J by 5 bases, with 12 bases between. The CDR3 DNA reads as TGTGCCACCAGCGGGACTCGGGGGACCGGGGAGCTGTTTTTT. This gives the protein CATSGTRGTGELFF.

This clonotype was recorded a few times. J is TRBJ2-1 and V is TRBV12-3 or TRBV12-4, with TRBD2 matching 8 bases. Trimming at V came to 8 bases and at J to 9 bases, leaving 9 bases not matched to a gene. CDR3 length equals 13 residues. In DNA, the CDR3 is TGTGCCAGCGGATTTAGCGGGACGAGTGAGCAGTTCTTC. Its protein product is CASGFSGTSEQFF.

The sample holds a few counts of this clonotype. The J gene is TRBJ2-1, the V gene TRBV20-1; D perhaps matches TRBD1 (5 bases). Germline V gives CDR1 DFQATT, CDR2 SNEGSKA (reference sequence). The CDR3 is 15 amino acids. Trimming stripped 0 bases from V and 8 bases from J, with 17 bases between. The CDR3 coding sequence is TGCAGTGCTAGAGATTTAGGGGCACCTTGGGATGAGCAGTTCTTC. It encodes CSARDLGAPWDEQFF.

This clonotype was detected ten times or more. The gene calls are TRBV7-8 and TRBJ2-7, with 10 bases aligning to TRBD2. J lost 6 bases, V lost 1 base, and 9 bases had no gene match. From germline, CDR1 is SGHVS and CDR2 FQNEAQ. The CDR3 spans 16 residues. CDR3 bases: TGTGCCAGCAGCTTAGGGGCTAGCGGGAGCCCCATCGAGCAGTACTTC. Its translation is CASSLGASGSPIEQYF.

There are many counts of this clonotype. This chain uses TRBV9 with TRBJ2-3, with a weak D call TRBD2 (5 bases). The CDR3 has 14 amino acids. The ends were cut back, 1 base at V and 4 bases at J, with 10 bases in the middle. CDR1 and CDR2 from the germline V gene are SGDLS and YYNGEE. The CDR3 DNA is TGTGCCAGCAGCGTAACGGCGGGTTCAGATACGCAGTATTTT. It specifies CASSVTAGSDTQYF.

As concerns this clonotype: The germline gene is not matched at one end of the junction; a read error may be the cause. The V and J genes are TRBV12-3 or TRBV12-4 and TRBJ2-3; tentatively, D is TRBD2 (6 bases). The CDR3 is 14 residues long. The CDR3: CASSQRDSTDAQYF. CDR3 nucleotide sequence: TGTGCCAGCAGTCAACGGGACTCCACAGATGCGCAATATTTT.

This clonotype was picked up many times. V and J are TRBV25-1 and TRBJ2-7; D remains ambiguous. From germline, CDR1 is MGHDK and CDR2 SYGVNS. V lost 5 bases and J lost 5, with 13 bases in between. The CDR3 spans 13 residues. Here the CDR3 reads CASSLLGGHEQYF. In nucleotides, the CDR3 is TGTGCCAGCAGTCTATTGGGTGGGCACGAGCAGTACTTC.

Comment on this clonotype: At one boundary the junction diverges from the germline segment, which might be a read error. This rearrangement joins TRBV4-1 to TRBJ2-5, with 9 bases fitting TRBD2. Germline values: CDR1 MGHRA, CDR2 YSYEKL. This CDR3 has 15 amino acids. CDR3 amino acids: CASGQELAGSPQQYF. The CDR3 DNA sequence: TGCGCCAGCGGCCAAGAGCTAGCGGGGAGTCCCCAGCAGTACTTC.

The chain recombines TRBV4-2 with TRBJ2-3, with 8 bases identical to TRBD2. The CDR3 contains 16 residues. Unmatched junction bases numbered 6, after V lost 4 bases and J lost 0 bases. Germline lookup yields CDR1 LGHNA and CDR2 YNFKEQ. The CDR3 nucleotides read TGTGCCAGCAGCCCAGGCGGGGGGTCGAGCACAGATACGCAGTATTTT. Its protein is CASSPGGGSSTDTQYF.

Details on this clonotype: A much bigger clone sits one base away, suggesting this may be a read error. The rearrangement uses TRBV5-1 and TRBJ2-3; D possibly uses TRBD1 or TRBD2 (5 bases each). Germline V gives CDR1 SGHRS, CDR2 YFSETQ. The CDR3 is 15 residues long. The CDR3 DNA reads as TGCGCCAGGAGCTTGGACGAGGGGCTGACAGATACGCAGTATTTT. Amino acid sequence: CARSLDEGLTDTQYF.

For the CDR3, the DNA is TGTGCCAGCAGCGTTCGAACAGGATACAATGAGCAGTTCTTC. This sequence encodes CASSVRTGYNEQFF. The chain couples TRBV7-8 to TRBJ2-1, with a tentative D call TRBD1 (5 bases). This CDR3 has 14 residues. Looked up from germline, CDR1 is SGHVS and CDR2 is FQNEAQ. The ends were cut back, 5 bases at V and 4 bases at J, with 12 bases in the middle.

The V gene is TRBV12-3 or TRBV12-4, the J gene TRBJ2-3, with D uncertain. V lost 6 bases, J lost 5 bases, and 9 bases lay in between. This CDR3 region has 12 residues. The CDR3 nucleotides read TGTGCCAGCAGATTCTTGGGAGATACGCAGTATTTT. Translating it yields CASRFLGDTQYF.

The chain carries TRBV29-1 and TRBJ2-7; TRBD1 matches at 7 bases. Germline CDR1 reads SQVTM; CDR2 reads ANQGSEA. CDR3 size: 13 residues. Losses at the gene ends were 5 bases for V and 1 base for J; bases not matched to a gene: 5. CDR3 in amino acids: CSVPLGQSYEQYF. CDR3 bases: TGCAGCGTTCCTCTGGGACAGTCCTACGAGCAGTACTTC.

This clonotype occurred once. The rearrangement links TRBV5-1 to TRBJ2-7, with D tentatively TRBD1 (6 bases). This CDR3 is 13 amino acids long. The V gene lost 4 bases and the J gene lost 5 bases, with 13 bases spanning the gap. Per the germline V gene, CDR1 is SGHRS and CDR2 is YFSETQ. For the CDR3, the DNA is TGCGCCAGCAGCCCGGGACATCTAGACGAGCAGTACTTC. It is translated as CASSPGHLDEQYF.

The chain employs TRBV5-1 and TRBJ2-1; the match to TRBD1 covers 7 bases. Looked up from germline, CDR1 is SGHRS and CDR2 is YFSETQ. CDR3 length: 17 amino acids. Trimming took 3 bases from V and 3 from J; bases not matched to a gene: 12. CDR3 nucleotides: TGCGCCAGCAGCTCACAGGGACAGATTAACTTCTACAATGAGCAGTTCTTC. Residues: CASSSQGQINFYNEQFF.

This clonotype was counted at least ten times. This chain links TRBV5-1 with TRBJ2-5, with 7 bases identical to TRBD1. Germline lookup yields CDR1 SGHRS and CDR2 YFSETQ. V was clipped by 4 bases and J by 3 bases; unmatched bases: 6. The CDR3 sequence is 14 residues long. The CDR3 DNA reads as TGCGCCAGCAGCGCGGCTGGACAGGAAGAGACCCAGTACTTC. Its translation: CASSAAGQEETQYF. Supplemented by reference TRBV5-1 and TRBJ2-5, the full variable domain reads KAGVTQTPRYLIKTRGQQVTLSCSPISGHRSVSWYQQTPGQGLQFLFEYFSETQRNKGNFPGRFSGRQFSNSRSEMNVSTLELGDSALYLCASSAAGQEETQYFGPGTRLLVL.

The rearrangement links TRBV19 to TRBJ2-1, with 9 bases fitting TRBD1. CDR1 LNHDA and CDR2 SQIVND come from the germline V gene (reference sequence). J was trimmed by 4 bases and V by 5 bases; bases with no gene match: 3. This CDR3 contains 14 residues. The CDR3 sequence: CASSETGGYNEQFF. DNA for the CDR3: TGTGCCAGTAGTGAGACAGGGGGTTACAATGAGCAGTTCTTC.

About this clonotype itself: A much larger clone differs from this one at a single base, so this may be a read error. The chain employs TRBV12-3 or TRBV12-4 and TRBJ2-1; TRBD1 agrees at 7 bases. The J call is uncertain, as TRBJ2-7 better fits the DNA end. The CDR3 sequence is 14 residues long. CDR3 protein: CASFRGQSYNEQYF. For the CDR3, the DNA is TGTGCCAGCTTTCGGGGACAGTCCTACAATGAGCAGTACTTC.

The table lists this clonotype with many counts. V is TRBV9 and J is TRBJ2-1; D may match TRBD1 or TRBD2 (5 bases each). The CDR3 contains 14 residues. Trimming shortened V by 0 bases and J by 7 bases, and 11 bases separated the two germline ends. Germline CDR1 is SGDLS and CDR2 is YYNGEE. The CDR3 DNA follows: TGTGCCAGCAGCGTAGCAGGGACGGGGAATGAGCAGTTCTTC. This translates into CASSVAGTGNEQFF.

In this sample, this clonotype turned up many times. V is TRBV29-1 and J is TRBJ1-2; perhaps TRBD1 as D (5 bases). The CDR3 is made up of 11 amino acids. Looked up from germline, CDR1 is SQVTM and CDR2 is ANQGSEA. The ends were cut back, 6 bases at V and 8 bases at J, with 13 bases in the middle. CDR3 region: CSVVGGWGYTF. The CDR3 bases are TGCAGCGTCGTTGGGGGATGGGGCTACACCTTC.

In regard to this clonotype: This may arise from a read error, as a much more abundant clone is one base away. J is TRBJ2-7 and V is TRBV6-2 or TRBV6-3, with D perhaps matching TRBD2 (5 bases). Germline V gene data show CDR1 as MNHEY and CDR2 as SVGEGT. The CDR3 totals 14 residues. This CDR3 is CASARPGEHYKQYF. DNA for the CDR3: TGTGCCAGCGCCCGTCCCGGGGAACACTACAAGCAGTACTTC.

This clonotype was observed a handful of times. The rearrangement uses TRBV28 and TRBJ2-7; D tentatively fits TRBD1 or TRBD2 (5 bases each). CDR3 length: 14 amino acids. Germline CDR1 is MDHEN and CDR2 is SYDVKM. Trimming stripped 4 bases from V and 3 bases from J, with 13 bases between. The CDR3 DNA reads TGTGCCAGCAGTTCGGGACCGGTAAACTACGAGCAGTACTTC. Translating it yields CASSSGPVNYEQYF.

Concerning this clonotype: Relative to the germline gene, one junction end is altered; a read error may explain this. The CDR3 is CSARALGGSSYGQYF. CDR3 DNA sequence: TGCAGTGCTAGAGCGTTGGGCGGGAGCTCCTACGGGCAGTACTTC. The V gene is TRBV20-1, the J gene TRBJ2-7; 7 positions match TRBD2. The length of the CDR3 is 15 residues. Germline CDR1 reads DFQATT; CDR2 reads SNEGSKA (reference sequence).

The CDR3 here is CSARDDRSEAFF. The CDR3 DNA sequence: TGCAGTGCTAGAGATGACAGGTCTGAAGCTTTCTTT. The chain has TRBV20-1 and TRBJ1-1, with D perhaps matching TRBD1 (6 bases). CDR3 length equals 12 residues. Germline-derived CDR1 and CDR2 are DFQATT and SNEGSKA (reference sequence). V gave up 0 bases and J gave up 6 bases, with 8 bases separating them.

This clonotype was detected many times. The V call is TRBV10-3, the J call TRBJ2-7, with D perhaps assigned TRBD1 or TRBD2 (5 bases each). The CDR3 contains 14 residues. The V gene's germline CDR1 is ENHRY and CDR2 SYGVKD. With 2 bases removed from V and 3 bases from J, the gap between germline ends came to 11 bases. The chain's CDR3 is CAISERDPLYEQYF. Written as DNA, the CDR3 is TGTGCCATCAGTGAGCGGGACCCTCTCTACGAGCAGTACTTC.

This clonotype was recorded a few times. V and J are TRBV5-1 and TRBJ2-3, with D possibly matching TRBD1 (6 bases). The CDR3 spans 15 residues. CDR1 SGHRS and CDR2 YFSETQ come from the germline V gene. The V gene lost 4 bases and the J gene lost 7 bases, with 19 bases spanning the gap. Here the CDR3 DNA reads TGCGCCAGCAGCAGCCTCCCTGGGACACCGAATACGCAGTATTTT. It translates to CASSSLPGTPNTQYF. The full variable domain, with the rest looked up from reference TRBV5-1 and TRBJ2-3, is KAGVTQTPRYLIKTRGQQVTLSCSPISGHRSVSWYQQTPGQGLQFLFEYFSETQRNKGNFPGRFSGRQFSNSRSEMNVSTLELGDSALYLCASSSLPGTPNTQYFGPGTRLTVL.